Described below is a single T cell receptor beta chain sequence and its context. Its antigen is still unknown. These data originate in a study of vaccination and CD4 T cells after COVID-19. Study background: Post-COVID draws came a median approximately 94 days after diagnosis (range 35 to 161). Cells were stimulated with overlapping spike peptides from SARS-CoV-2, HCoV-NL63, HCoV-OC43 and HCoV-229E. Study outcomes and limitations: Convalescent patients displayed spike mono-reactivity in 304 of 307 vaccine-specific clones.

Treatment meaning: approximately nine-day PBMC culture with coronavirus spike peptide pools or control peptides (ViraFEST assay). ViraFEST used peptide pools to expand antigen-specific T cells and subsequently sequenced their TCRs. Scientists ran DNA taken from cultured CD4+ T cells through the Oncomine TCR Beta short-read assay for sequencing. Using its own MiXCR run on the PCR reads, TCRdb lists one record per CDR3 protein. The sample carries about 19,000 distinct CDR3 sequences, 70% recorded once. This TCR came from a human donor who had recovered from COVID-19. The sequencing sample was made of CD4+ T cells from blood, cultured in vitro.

CDR3 sequence reads: CASSERQLGNTIYF. CDR3 coding DNA: TGTGCCAGCAGTGAAAGACAGCTTGGAAACACCATATATTTT. V gene TRBV2 combines with J gene TRBJ1-3; TRBD1 might be the D (5 bases). The CDR3 runs 14 residues. Germline V gene sequence: CDR1 SNHLY, CDR2 FYNNEI. Trimming stripped 2 bases from V and 3 bases from J, with 8 bases between.